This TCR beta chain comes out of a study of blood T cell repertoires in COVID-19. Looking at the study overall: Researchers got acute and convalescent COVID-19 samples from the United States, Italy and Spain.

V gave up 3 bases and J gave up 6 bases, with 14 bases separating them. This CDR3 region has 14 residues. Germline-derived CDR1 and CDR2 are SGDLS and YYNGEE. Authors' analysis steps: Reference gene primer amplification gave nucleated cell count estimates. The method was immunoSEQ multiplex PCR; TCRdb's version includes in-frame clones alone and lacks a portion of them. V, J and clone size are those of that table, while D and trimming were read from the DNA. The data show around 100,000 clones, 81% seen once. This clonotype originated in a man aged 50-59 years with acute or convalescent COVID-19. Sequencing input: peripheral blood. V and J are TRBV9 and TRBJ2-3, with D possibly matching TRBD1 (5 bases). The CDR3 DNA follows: TGTGCCAGCAGCGCCCAGGGAACGCGGGATACGCAGTATTTT. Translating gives CASSAQGTRDTQYF.